The clone carrying this T cell receptor beta chain was seen a few times. No antigen is known for it. Deletions cut 1 base from V and 0 bases from J, with 4 bases between. The germline CDR1 and CDR2 sequences are MNHNS and SASEGT. There are 13 residues in the CDR3. Repertoires were generated with immunoSEQ multiplex PCR, while TCRdb's copy carries only in-frame clones and drops some. The sample gives 40,000 or so clones, approximately 72% of which show up once; about 5% is in the top ten. The source of the sample is a study of a mutant IDH1 vaccine in newly diagnosed glioma. Study summary: Receipt of radiotherapy, temozolomide, or both preceded the study, and most received both.

Time point in this sample: week 23, last vaccination. A 20-mer mutant IDH1 peptide at 300 ug was injected subcutaneously with topical imiquimod. This sequence joins TRBV6-1 and TRBJ2-7; D call uncertain. The TCR was taken from a man aged 50 to 60 with glioma. Sequencing was performed on PBMCs, taken from a glioma patient whose treatment included an IDH1 peptide vaccine. The DNA of the CDR3 is TGTGCCAGCAGTGAAGTCTCCTCCTACGAGCAGTACTTC. Protein product: CASSEVSSYEQYF.